Below, 9 T cell receptor beta chains from the same sample are listed, as sequenced in a study of T cells after yellow fever vaccination. TCRdb re-called the 5' RACE reads with MiXCR, one entry per CDR3 protein. The table lists about 260,000 distinct CDR3 sequences, roughly 3.5% of them singletons, with around 19% in the top ten. Specimen: PBMCs, collected 15 days after the yellow fever booster vaccination. The receptors come from a man aged 18 to 29 who received the YFV17D yellow fever vaccine.

This clonotype was counted ten times or more. V gene TRBV4-1 combines with J gene TRBJ2-3; possibly TRBD1 or TRBD2 for D (6 bases each). From germline, CDR1 is MGHRA and CDR2 YSYEKL. This CDR3 has 16 residues. The V and J ends lost 0 bases and 0 bases respectively, with 10 bases between them. The CDR3 loop is CASSQDWGASTDTQYF. CDR3 nucleotides: TGCGCCAGCAGCCAAGATTGGGGGGCTAGCACAGATACGCAGTATTTT.

This clonotype was observed many times. CDR3 bases: TGTGCCAGCAGCTTAGAGGCAACCTCCTACAATGAGCAGTTCTTC. Translation gives CASSLEATSYNEQFF. The genes are TRBV11-2 and TRBJ2-1; no reliable D call. CDR3 size: 15 residues. Per germline, CDR1 SGHAT and CDR2 FQNNGV. The V gene lost 0 bases and the J gene lost 0 bases, with 6 bases spanning the gap.

This clonotype came up many times. J is TRBJ2-7 and V is TRBV7-2, with D possibly being TRBD2 (6 bases). The CDR3 spans 14 residues. Trimming took off 0 bases at V and 6 bases at J, with 12 bases between the two ends. The germline CDR1 and CDR2 sequences are SGHTA and FQGNSA. DNA for the CDR3: TGTGCCAGCAGCTTAGCGGCCGCCGGGAGCGAGCAGTACTTC. Encoded protein: CASSLAAAGSEQYF.

This clonotype was counted many times. The gene calls are TRBV30 and TRBJ2-1; D unresolved. V lost 0 bases and J 9 bases, leaving 6 bases between the germline ends. CDR1 is GTSNPN and CDR2 is SVGIG in the germline V gene (reference sequence). The CDR3 extends over 11 amino acids. Here the CDR3 DNA reads TGTGCCTGGAGTGTTAGGATTGAGCAGTTCTTC. Its translation is CAWSVRIEQFF. Together with reference TRBV30 and TRBJ2-1, the CDR3 gives the full variable domain: SQTIHQWPATLVQPVGSPLSLECTVEGTSNPNLYWYRQAAGRGLQLLFYSVGIGQISSEVPQNLSASRPQDRQFILSSKKLLLSDSGFYLCAWSVRIEQFFGPGTRLTVL.

This clonotype was counted ten times or more. The chain links TRBV7-9 to TRBJ2-7; the match to TRBD1 covers 10 bases. CDR3 size: 15 residues. Unmatched junction bases numbered 3, after V lost 1 base and J lost 3 bases. CDR1 and CDR2 (germline): SEHNR, FQNEAQ (reference sequence). The CDR3, as DNA: TGTGCCAGCAGCTTAGGGGACAGGGGTGGCTACGAGCAGTACTTC. It codes for CASSLGDRGGYEQYF.

This clonotype was recorded at least ten times. The gene calls are TRBV7-9 and TRBJ2-7, with D perhaps being TRBD1 or TRBD2 (6 bases each). The length of the CDR3 is 14 residues. CDR1 is SEHNR, CDR2 FQNEAQ, per germline (reference sequence). Trimming cost V 8 bases and J 4 bases, with 18 bases left between them. The CDR3 here is CASARGAELYEQYF. CDR3 sequence (DNA): TGTGCCAGCGCGAGGGGGGCCGAACTGTACGAGCAGTACTTC.

The sample holds many counts of this clonotype. The genes are TRBV28 and TRBJ2-1; D is undetermined. The V and J ends lost 3 bases and 5 bases respectively, with 8 bases between them. Per the germline V gene, CDR1 is MDHEN and CDR2 is SYDVKM. CDR3 length equals 13 residues. The DNA for the CDR3 is TGTGCCAGCAGTTTGACTCAGCACAATGAGCAGTTCTTC. It encodes CASSLTQHNEQFF.

This clonotype was seen many times. The chain employs TRBV2 and TRBJ2-2; D might be TRBD2 (6 bases). Trimming removed 6 bases from V and 4 bases from J, with 15 bases in between. Germline CDR1 reads SNHLY; CDR2 reads FYNNEI. The CDR3 has 15 amino acids. As DNA, the CDR3 is TGTGCCAGCAGGGGACTCCCACGGGTCACCGGGGAGCTGTTTTTT. Translation: CASRGLPRVTGELFF.

This clonotype was detected ten times or more. V usage is TRBV4-1 and J usage is TRBJ2-7, with D perhaps matching TRBD1 (6 bases). Trimming shortened V by 2 bases and J by 2 bases, and 13 bases separated the two germline ends. The CDR3 is 15 amino acids. The germline V gene encodes CDR1 MGHRA and CDR2 YSYEKL. Written as DNA, the CDR3 is TGCGCCAGCAGCCAAAGTGGGGGCAGCGCCTACGAGCAGTACGTC. Translation gives CASSQSGGSAYEQYV.